The source of this T cell receptor beta chain is a study of metastatic and nonmetastatic thyroid tumors. Background on the study: Where malignant and benign thyroid patients were concerned, repertoires were compared across blood and tumor or nodule tissue.

Every patient underwent thyroid surgery untreated. There are many counts of this clone. Its matching antigen is unknown. The study's findings and limits: According to reports, the diversity of TCR beta was significantly higher in malignant thyroid tumors than in benign nodules, and this held in both blood and tumor samples.

Methods used by the authors: Using the CDR3 differences seen across clinicopathological groups, the authors built a distant-metastasis classifier for papillary thyroid cancer, which was meant to discriminate distant-metastatic patients. TCRdb reprocessed the PCR reads via MiXCR. The authors' filters were not applied to this entry. The sample lists around 53,000 clones; approximately 22% were seen once. The sequenced sample consisted of blood. The clonotype was recovered from a female donor with papillary thyroid cancer or a benign thyroid nodule (not recorded which). Some clones in this sample may be carry-over from other donors' samples.

Here the CDR3 reads CASSHDLNTEAFF. The DNA of the CDR3 is TGTGCCAGCAGCCACGACTTGAACACTGAAGCTTTCTTT. V is TRBV3-1 and J is TRBJ1-1, with D hard to call. The germline V gene has CDR1 LGHDT and CDR2 YNNKEL (reference sequence). V gave up 3 bases and J gave up 0 bases, with 5 bases separating them. This CDR3 is built from 13 residues.